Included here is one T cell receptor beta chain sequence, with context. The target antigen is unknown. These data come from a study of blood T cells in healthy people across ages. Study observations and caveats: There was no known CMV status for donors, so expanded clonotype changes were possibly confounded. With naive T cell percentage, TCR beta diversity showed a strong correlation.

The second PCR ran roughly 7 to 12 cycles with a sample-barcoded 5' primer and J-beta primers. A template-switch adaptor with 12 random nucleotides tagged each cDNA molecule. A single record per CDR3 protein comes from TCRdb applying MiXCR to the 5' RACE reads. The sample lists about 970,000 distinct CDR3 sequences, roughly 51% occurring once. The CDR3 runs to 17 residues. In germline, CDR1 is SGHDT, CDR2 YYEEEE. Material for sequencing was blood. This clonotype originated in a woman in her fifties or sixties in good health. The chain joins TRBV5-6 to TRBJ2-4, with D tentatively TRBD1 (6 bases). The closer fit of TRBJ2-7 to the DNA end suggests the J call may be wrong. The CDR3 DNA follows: TGTGCCAGCAGCCCCGAGTACCGGGACACCACCTCCTACGAGCAGTACTTC. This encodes CASSPEYRDTTSYEQYF.